This T cell receptor (beta chain) comes out of a study of blood T cell repertoires in COVID-19. Across the study: The United States, Italy and Spain supplied acute and convalescent COVID-19 samples.

This CDR3 contains 14 residues. V was pared by 1 base and J by 10 bases, with 11 bases between. The germline CDR1 and CDR2 sequences are SGHTA and FQGNSA. As handled by the study authors: Amplified reference gene primers provided the basis for estimating nucleated cell counts. Sequencing used immunoSEQ multiplex PCR; TCRdb keeps in-frame clones, though not all of them. That table supplies the V and J calls and clone size; D and trimming were determined from the DNA. The table shows around 270,000 clones, with 84% occurring only once. This clonotype originated in a woman between 40 and 50 years old who had recovered from COVID-19. This chain connects TRBV7-2 to TRBJ2-6, with D perhaps TRBD1 (5 bases). Sequencing was carried out using peripheral blood. CDR3 loop: CASSLEGAVNVLTF. The CDR3 DNA is TGTGCCAGCAGCTTAGAAGGGGCGGTTAACGTCCTGACTTTC.